The TCR beta chain under discussion was sequenced for a study of Graves' ophthalmopathy and Graves' hyperthyroidism. Study conclusions and caveats: Ophthalmopathy progression prediction by the model yielded a sensitivity of about 68% and a specificity of under 80%.

From germline, CDR1 is SEHNR and CDR2 FQNEAQ (reference sequence). The CDR3 sequence is 11 residues long. Using RNA transcripts, the TCR beta CDR3 regions were amplified. The workflow started with a first-round RT-PCR run with HTBI primers and then moved on to a second-round multiplex PCR. Each CDR3 protein is one row after TCRdb ran MiXCR on the multiplex PCR reads. The table records some 1.1 million distinct CDR3 sequences, about 40% of them present only once. In this sample, this clonotype turned up many times. Its specificity is not known. The sample was peripheral blood or thyroid tissue (not recorded which). The chain recombines TRBV7-9 with TRBJ1-3; the D is unclear. This clonotype was obtained from an adult man with Graves' hyperthyroidism. CDR3 nucleotide sequence: TGTGCGGCAGATCTTGGAAACACCATATATTTT. As protein: CAADLGNTIYF.